Shown below are 2 T cell receptor beta chains from a single sample sequenced in a study of blood T cells in healthy people across ages. With a J-beta primer mix and a sample-barcoded 5' primer, a second PCR ran about 7 to 11 cycles. TCRdb reanalysed the 5' RACE reads using MiXCR and keeps one entry per CDR3 protein. Among about 730,000 distinct CDR3 sequences listed, roughly 45% were seen once. The sequenced sample consisted of blood. The source of these receptors is an older woman in good health.

The V gene is TRBV11-2, the J gene TRBJ2-6; D tentatively reads TRBD1 or TRBD2 (5 bases each). Trimming pared 5 bases from V and 4 bases from J, leaving 21 bases between. Germline V gene sequence: CDR1 SGHAT, CDR2 FQNNGV. The CDR3 is made up of 18 amino acids. The CDR3 bases are TGTGCCAGCAGCAGAGGGGTACAGGTCCTAGGAGGGGCCAACGTCCTGACTTTC. As protein: CASSRGVQVLGGANVLTF.

This clonotype was observed a few times. The DNA of the CDR3 is TGCAGCGTTGCCGTCGGCGGGAGGAACACCGGGGAGCTGTTTTTT. This codes for CSVAVGGRNTGELFF. This chain links TRBV29-1 with TRBJ2-2, with 7 bases that match TRBD2. This CDR3 is 15 amino acids long. Germline CDR1 reads SQVTM; CDR2 reads ANQGSEA. The trim removed 4 bases at V and 1 base at J, leaving 6 bases unmatched.